The present T cell receptor beta chain was sequenced within a study of identical twins. General study findings and limits: Zero-insertion analyses were open to partial confounding by invariant MAIT and iNKT cells.

TCRdb re-called the 5' RACE reads with MiXCR, one entry per CDR3 protein. The repertoire has around 570,000 distinct CDR3 sequences, over 8.5% of them found once; the top ten carry approximately 3.2%. Details on this clonotype: Its antigen remains unknown.

These data were likewise used in another study, on yellow fever vaccine responses in identical twins.

The sequence derives from a woman aged 18-30 years in good health. Sequenced sample: PBMCs.

The CDR3 nucleotides are TGTGCCAGCAGCCAAGGTTCTCGGGCACTGAGAGTCTACGAGCAGTACTTC. It yields the protein CASSQGSRALRVYEQYF. The rearrangement joins TRBV3-1 to TRBJ2-7; D is ambiguous. Deletions cut 1 base from V and 3 bases from J, with 19 bases between. CDR3 length: 17 amino acids. In germline, CDR1 is LGHDT, CDR2 YNNKEL (reference sequence).